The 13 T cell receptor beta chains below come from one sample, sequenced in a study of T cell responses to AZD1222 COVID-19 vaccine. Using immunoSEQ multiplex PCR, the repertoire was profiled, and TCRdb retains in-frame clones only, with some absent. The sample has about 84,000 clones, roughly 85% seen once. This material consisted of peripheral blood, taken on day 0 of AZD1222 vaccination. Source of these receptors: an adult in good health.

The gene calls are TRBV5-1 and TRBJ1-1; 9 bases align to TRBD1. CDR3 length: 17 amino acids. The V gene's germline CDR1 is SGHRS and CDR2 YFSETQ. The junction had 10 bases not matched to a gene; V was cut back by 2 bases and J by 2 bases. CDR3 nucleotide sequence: TGCGCCAGCAGCTTCGGAGGGACAGGGCTCCTAAACACTGAAGCTTTCTTT. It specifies CASSFGGTGLLNTEAFF.

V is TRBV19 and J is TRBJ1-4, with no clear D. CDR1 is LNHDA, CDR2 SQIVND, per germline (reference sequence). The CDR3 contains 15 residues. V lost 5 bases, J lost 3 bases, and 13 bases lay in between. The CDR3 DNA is TGTGCCAGTAGTCTTTCGAATTACGCTAATGAAAAACTGTTTTTT. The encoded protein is CASSLSNYANEKLFF.

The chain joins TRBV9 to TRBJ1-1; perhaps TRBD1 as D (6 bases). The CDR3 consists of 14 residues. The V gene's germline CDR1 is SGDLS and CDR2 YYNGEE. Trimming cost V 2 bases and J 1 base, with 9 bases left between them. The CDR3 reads CASSVATGNTEAFF. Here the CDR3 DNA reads TGTGCCAGCAGCGTTGCGACAGGGAACACTGAAGCTTTCTTT.

The CDR3 DNA sequence: TGTGCCAGCAGTAAATGGACGACAGGTAGTACTGAAGCTTTCTTT. This sequence encodes CASSKWTTGSTEAFF. The J gene is TRBJ1-1, the V gene TRBV27, with D maybe TRBD1 (6 bases). V lost 5 bases and J 5 bases, leaving 18 bases between the germline ends. Germline assignment: CDR1 MNHEY and CDR2 SMNVEV (reference sequence). This CDR3 is 15 amino acids long.

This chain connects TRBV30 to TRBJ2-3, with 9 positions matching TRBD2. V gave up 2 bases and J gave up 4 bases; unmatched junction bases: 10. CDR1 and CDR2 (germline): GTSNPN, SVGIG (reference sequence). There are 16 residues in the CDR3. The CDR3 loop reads CAWSPGTSRFADTQYF. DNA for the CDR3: TGTGCCTGGAGTCCTGGGACTAGCAGGTTCGCAGATACGCAGTATTTT.

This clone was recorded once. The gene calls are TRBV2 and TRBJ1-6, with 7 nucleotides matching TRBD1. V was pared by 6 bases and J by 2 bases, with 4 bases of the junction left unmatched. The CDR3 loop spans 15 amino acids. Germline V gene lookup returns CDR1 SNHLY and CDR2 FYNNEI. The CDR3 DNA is TGTGCCAGCAGGTCAGGGGGGACCTATAATTCACCCCTCCACTTT. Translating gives CASRSGGTYNSPLHF.

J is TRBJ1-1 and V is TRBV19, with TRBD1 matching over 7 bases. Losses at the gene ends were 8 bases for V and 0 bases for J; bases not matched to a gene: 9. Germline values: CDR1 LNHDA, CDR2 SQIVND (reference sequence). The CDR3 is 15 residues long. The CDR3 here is CASDKQGTLNTEAFF. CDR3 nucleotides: TGTGCCAGTGACAAACAGGGGACTTTGAACACTGAAGCTTTCTTT.

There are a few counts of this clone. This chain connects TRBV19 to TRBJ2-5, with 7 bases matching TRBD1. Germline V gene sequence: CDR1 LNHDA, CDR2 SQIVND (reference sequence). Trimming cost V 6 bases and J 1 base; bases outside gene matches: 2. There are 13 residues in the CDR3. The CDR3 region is CASRGTVQETQYF. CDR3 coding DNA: TGTGCCAGTAGAGGGACAGTCCAAGAGACCCAGTACTTC.

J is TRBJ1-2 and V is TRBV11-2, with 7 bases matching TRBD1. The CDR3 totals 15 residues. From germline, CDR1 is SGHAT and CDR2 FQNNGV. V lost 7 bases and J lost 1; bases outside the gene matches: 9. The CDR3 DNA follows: TGTGCCAGCAATATTGGGACAGAGATTAACTATGGCTACACCTTC. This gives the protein CASNIGTEINYGYTF.

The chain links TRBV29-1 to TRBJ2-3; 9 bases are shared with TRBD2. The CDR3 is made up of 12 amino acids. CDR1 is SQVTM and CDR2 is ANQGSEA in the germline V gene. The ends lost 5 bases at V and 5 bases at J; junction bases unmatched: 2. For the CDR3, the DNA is TGCAGCGTTTTACTAGCGGGAGATACGCAGTATTTT. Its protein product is CSVLLAGDTQYF.

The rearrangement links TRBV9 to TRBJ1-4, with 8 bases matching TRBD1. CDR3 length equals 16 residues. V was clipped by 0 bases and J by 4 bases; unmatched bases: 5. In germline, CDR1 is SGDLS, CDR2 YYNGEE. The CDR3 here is CASSVAGTGNNEKLFF. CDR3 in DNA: TGTGCCAGCAGCGTAGCAGGGACAGGCAATAATGAAAAACTGTTTTTT.

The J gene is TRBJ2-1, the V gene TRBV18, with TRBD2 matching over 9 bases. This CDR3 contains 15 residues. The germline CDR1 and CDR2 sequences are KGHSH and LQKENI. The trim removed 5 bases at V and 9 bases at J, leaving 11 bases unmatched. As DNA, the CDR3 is TGTGCCAGCTCAACTACGGCGGGAGGGCCCACTGAGCAGTTCTTC. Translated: CASSTTAGGPTEQFF.

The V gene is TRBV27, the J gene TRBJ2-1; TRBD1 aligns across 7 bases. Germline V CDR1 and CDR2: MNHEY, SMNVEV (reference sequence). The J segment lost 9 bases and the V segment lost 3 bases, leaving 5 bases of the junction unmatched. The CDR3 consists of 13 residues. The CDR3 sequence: CASSLNRGSEQFF. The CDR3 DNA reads TGTGCCAGCAGTTTGAACAGGGGATCTGAGCAGTTCTTC.